Listed below are T cell receptor beta chains from one sample, sequenced in a study of blood T cell repertoires in COVID-19. The data were produced by immunoSEQ multiplex PCR, yet TCRdb's version contains in-frame clones alone and is incomplete. The table shows around 20,000 clones, with nearly 90% occurring only once. What was sequenced was peripheral blood. These receptor sequences come from a human donor with active COVID-19. The donor label of this sample is uncertain. Both conserved end residues are part of each CDR3. The D gene is left open where the match is weak. Clone size is given for some rows only: seen once, a few or many times, or a class if the clone is expanded.

j_gene	abundance	v_gene	d_gene	CDR3aa	CDR3nt
TRBJ2-7	-	TRBV10-1	TRBD2	CASTRGSSGPSSYEQYF	TGCGCCAGCACCAGAGGATCTAGCGGCCCTAGCTCCTACGAGCAGTACTTC
TRBJ2-3	-	TRBV5-1	-	CASSLGETSTDTQYF	TGCGCCAGCAGCCTAGGGGAAACTAGCACAGATACGCAGTATTTT
TRBJ2-5	-	TRBV7-2	TRBD2	CASSPRTSGSIGETQYF	TGTGCCAGCAGCCCCCGGACTAGCGGGTCTATTGGGGAGACCCAGTACTTC
TRBJ2-1	-	TRBV25-1	-	CASSVPGLGGYNEQFF	TGTGCCAGCAGTGTTCCCGGACTAGGGGGCTACAATGAGCAGTTCTTC
TRBJ2-5	-	TRBV11-2	-	CASSSQVVETQYF	TGTGCCAGCAGCTCCCAGGTGGTTGAGACCCAGTACTTC
TRBJ2-5	-	TRBV30	-	CAWSLAPRTQYF	TGTGCCTGGAGTTTAGCGCCAAGGACCCAGTACTTC
TRBJ2-5	-	TRBV4-2	-	CASSQLQQGQETQYF	TGTGCCAGCAGCCAACTCCAACAGGGACAAGAGACCCAGTACTTC
TRBJ1-1	-	TRBV28	TRBD1	CASSLIQGHAEAFF	TGTGCCAGCAGTTTAATACAGGGGCACGCTGAAGCTTTCTTT
TRBJ2-7	-	TRBV6-2/TRBV6-3	-	CASSYSQLSYEQYF	TGTGCCAGCAGTTACAGCCAATTATCCTACGAGCAGTACTTC
TRBJ1-2	-	TRBV7-2	TRBD1	CASSPRSGTGGISGYTF	TGTGCCAGCAGCCCCAGGTCTGGGACAGGGGGGATTAGTGGCTACACCTTC
TRBJ1-2	-	TRBV5-1	-	CASSLGTSANYGYTF	TGCGCCAGCAGCTTGGGGACATCAGCTAACTATGGCTACACCTTC
TRBJ2-1	-	TRBV27	TRBD2	CASSPSGINEQFF	TGTGCCAGCAGCCCTAGCGGGATCAATGAGCAGTTCTTC
TRBJ2-3	-	TRBV14	TRBD2	CASSRSGRAADTQYF	TGTGCCAGCAGCAGAAGCGGGAGGGCCGCAGATACGCAGTATTTT
TRBJ2-3	-	TRBV5-1	-	CASSLERGWDTQYF	TGCGCCAGCAGCTTGGAACGGGGGTGGGATACGCAGTATTTT
TRBJ1-1	-	TRBV19	TRBD1	CASTPAGTGFAGEAFF	TGTGCCAGTACCCCGGCGGGGACAGGGTTCGCCGGAGAAGCTTTCTTT
TRBJ2-2	-	TRBV5-1	-	CASSSSVAQGGWTGELFF	TGCGCCAGCAGCTCGAGCGTGGCGCAGGGAGGTTGGACCGGGGAGCTGTTTTTT
TRBJ2-3	-	TRBV24-1	TRBD2	CATGSTSGPLADTQYF	TGTGCCACCGGGTCAACTAGCGGGCCCCTAGCGGATACGCAGTATTTT
TRBJ2-6	-	TRBV2	-	CASRMDSLGSGANVLTF	TGTGCCAGCAGGATGGACTCCCTGGGATCTGGGGCCAACGTCCTGACTTTC
TRBJ1-1	-	TRBV3-1/TRBV3-2	-	CASSPRGRLDTEAFF	TGTGCCAGCAGCCCACGGGGGAGGTTGGACACTGAAGCTTTCTTT
TRBJ2-7	-	TRBV4-2	TRBD2	CASSQDQLTSGNYEQYF	TGTGCCAGCAGCCAAGATCAGCTGACTAGCGGGAACTACGAGCAGTACTTC
TRBJ2-5	-	TRBV2	TRBD1	CASSDLQGIFQETQYF	TGTGCCAGCAGTGATTTACAGGGGATCTTCCAAGAGACCCAGTACTTC
TRBJ2-1	-	TRBV6-6	-	CASSSRRYNEQFF	TGTGCCAGCAGCTCACGGAGGTACAATGAGCAGTTCTTC
TRBJ2-7	-	TRBV18	TRBD1	CASSPSTGPYEQYF	TGTGCCAGCTCACCCTCGACAGGGCCGTACGAGCAGTACTTC
TRBJ2-3	-	TRBV5-1	TRBD2	CASWASGTDTQYF	TGCGCCAGCTGGGCTAGCGGTACAGATACGCAGTATTTT
TRBJ2-1	-	TRBV7-9	-	CASSPDGLPLNEQFF	TGTGCCAGCAGCCCTGACGGACTACCCCTCAATGAGCAGTTCTTC
TRBJ2-7	-	TRBV6-5	TRBD1	CASSNNRGRPYEQYF	TGTGCCAGCAGTAACAACAGGGGGCGTCCCTACGAGCAGTACTTC
TRBJ2-7	-	TRBV19	TRBD2	CASSFLAGIEQYF	TGTGCCAGTTCATTTCTAGCGGGAATCGAGCAGTACTTC
TRBJ1-5	once	TRBV6-2/TRBV6-3	-	CASSYGQLDQPQHF	TGTGCCAGCAGTTACGGGCAGCTCGATCAGCCCCAGCATTTT
TRBJ2-7	-	TRBV19	-	CAKVGGEKEMYEQYF	TGTGCCAAAGTAGGGGGGGAAAAAGAGATGTACGAGCAGTACTTC